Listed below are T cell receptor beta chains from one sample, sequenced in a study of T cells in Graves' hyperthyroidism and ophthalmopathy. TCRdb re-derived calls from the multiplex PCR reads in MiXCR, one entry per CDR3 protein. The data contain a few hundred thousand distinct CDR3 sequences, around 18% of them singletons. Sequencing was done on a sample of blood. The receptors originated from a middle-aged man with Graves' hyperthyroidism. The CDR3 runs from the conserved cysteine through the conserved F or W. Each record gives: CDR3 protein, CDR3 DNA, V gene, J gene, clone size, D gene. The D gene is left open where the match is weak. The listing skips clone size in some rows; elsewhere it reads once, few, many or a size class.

CDR3 protein: CSASLGQGVTNEKLFF
CDR3 DNA: TGCAGTGCTAGTCTGGGACAGGGAGTAACTAATGAAAAACTGTTTTTT
V gene: TRBV20-1
J gene: TRBJ1-4
clone size: many
D gene: TRBD1

CDR3 protein: CAWSVGLGTLYEQYF
CDR3 DNA: TGTGCCTGGAGTGTGGGGTTGGGGACCCTTTACGAGCAGTACTTC
V gene: TRBV30
J gene: TRBJ2-7
clone size: few
D gene: NA

CDR3 protein: CASSLYRVSKGQGDYEQYF
CDR3 DNA: TGTGCCAGCAGCTTATATCGGGTCTCGAAAGGACAGGGGGACTACGAGCAGTACTTC
V gene: TRBV7-8
J gene: TRBJ2-7
clone size: few
D gene: TRBD1

CDR3 protein: CASSQRGLYNEQFF
CDR3 DNA: TGCGCCAGCAGCCAGAGGGGGCTTTACAATGAGCAGTTCTTC
V gene: TRBV4-3
J gene: TRBJ2-1
clone size: few
D gene: TRBD1

CDR3 protein: CASSQGLGGGGTDTQYF
CDR3 DNA: TGTGCCAGCAGCCAAGGGTTAGGCGGGGGGGGCACAGATACGCAGTATTTT
V gene: TRBV4-2
J gene: TRBJ2-3
clone size: NA
D gene: TRBD2

CDR3 protein: CASSVSGTTYIGTNEKLFF
CDR3 DNA: TGTGCCAGCAGCGTTTCCGGGACAACATACATCGGAACTAATGAAAAACTGTTTTTT
V gene: TRBV5-6
J gene: TRBJ1-4
clone size: many
D gene: NA

CDR3 protein: CSVVPLAGSRNEQFF
CDR3 DNA: TGCAGCGTTGTTCCCCTAGCGGGGAGTCGCAATGAGCAGTTCTTC
V gene: TRBV29-1
J gene: TRBJ2-1
clone size: few
D gene: TRBD2

CDR3 protein: CASSYVARPNTGELFF
CDR3 DNA: TGTGCCAGCAGTTATGTGGCCAGACCCAACACCGGGGAGCTGTTTTTT
V gene: TRBV6-2/TRBV6-3
J gene: TRBJ2-2
clone size: many
D gene: NA

CDR3 protein: CASSFVSANEKLFF
CDR3 DNA: TGTGCCAGCAGTTTTGTCAGCGCTAATGAAAAACTGTTTTTT
V gene: TRBV28
J gene: TRBJ1-4
clone size: NA
D gene: NA

CDR3 protein: CASSYGLAGGPQYF
CDR3 DNA: TGTGCCAGCAGTTATGGGCTAGCGGGGGGTCCGCAGTACTTC
V gene: TRBV6-2/TRBV6-3
J gene: TRBJ2-7
clone size: NA
D gene: TRBD2

CDR3 protein: CSVGTGRGQPQHF
CDR3 DNA: TGCAGCGTTGGGACAGGGAGAGGTCAGCCCCAGCATTTT
V gene: TRBV29-1
J gene: TRBJ1-5
clone size: few
D gene: TRBD1

CDR3 protein: CASSSSRYNEQFF
CDR3 DNA: TGTGCCAGCAGCAGTAGCAGGTACAATGAGCAGTTCTTC
V gene: TRBV4-2
J gene: TRBJ2-1
clone size: NA
D gene: NA

CDR3 protein: CASSEPGQGYYGYTF
CDR3 DNA: TGTGCCAGCAGTGAACCGGGACAGGGATACTATGGCTACACCTTC
V gene: TRBV6-1
J gene: TRBJ1-2
clone size: many
D gene: TRBD1

CDR3 protein: CASKNSPLAYSNQPQHF
CDR3 DNA: TGTGCCAGCAAGAACAGCCCCCTAGCTTATAGCAATCAGCCCCAGCATTTT
V gene: TRBV12-3/TRBV12-4
J gene: TRBJ1-5
clone size: many
D gene: NA

CDR3 protein: CSARDGRYQETQYF
CDR3 DNA: TGCAGTGCACGGGACGGCAGGTACCAAGAGACCCAGTACTTC
V gene: TRBV20-1
J gene: TRBJ2-5
clone size: NA
D gene: NA

CDR3 protein: CSVESVGSSYNEQFF
CDR3 DNA: TGCAGCGTTGAGTCGGTCGGGAGCTCCTACAATGAGCAGTTCTTC
V gene: TRBV29-1
J gene: TRBJ2-1
clone size: NA
D gene: NA

CDR3 protein: CASSEESEHNEQFF
CDR3 DNA: TGCGCCAGCAGCGAGGAAAGCGAACACAATGAGCAGTTCTTC
V gene: TRBV5-1
J gene: TRBJ2-1
clone size: many
D gene: NA

CDR3 protein: CASSLGGAGMNTEAFF
CDR3 DNA: TGTGCCAGCAGCTTAGGAGGGGCGGGAATGAACACTGAAGCTTTCTTT
V gene: TRBV5-4
J gene: TRBJ1-1
clone size: few
D gene: NA

CDR3 protein: CAWSPTGTGSYEQYF
CDR3 DNA: TGTGCCTGGAGTCCTACCGGGACAGGGTCCTACGAGCAGTACTTC
V gene: TRBV30
J gene: TRBJ2-7
clone size: many
D gene: TRBD1

CDR3 protein: CASSLETGRNQPQHF
CDR3 DNA: TGCGCCAGCAGCTTGGAGACAGGGAGGAATCAGCCCCAGCATTTT
V gene: TRBV5-1
J gene: TRBJ1-5
clone size: many
D gene: TRBD1

CDR3 protein: CASSRTDGDEQFF
CDR3 DNA: TGTGCCAGCAGCCGAACGGACGGTGACGAGCAGTTCTTC
V gene: TRBV12-3/TRBV12-4
J gene: TRBJ2-1
clone size: many
D gene: NA

CDR3 protein: CASRRSGFYGYTF
CDR3 DNA: TGTGCCAGTAGGAGATCCGGATTCTATGGCTACACCTTC
V gene: TRBV19
J gene: TRBJ1-2
clone size: NA
D gene: NA

CDR3 protein: CASGRVSYEQYF
CDR3 DNA: TGTGCCAGCGGTAGGGTCTCCTACGAGCAGTACTTC
V gene: TRBV7-2
J gene: TRBJ2-7
clone size: many
D gene: NA

CDR3 protein: CASSPIAGVNTEAFF
CDR3 DNA: TGTGCCAGCTCACCAATCGCAGGGGTTAACACTGAAGCTTTCTTT
V gene: TRBV18
J gene: TRBJ1-1
clone size: NA
D gene: NA

CDR3 protein: CASSLVRAYGLDQETQYF
CDR3 DNA: TGTGCCAGCAGCTTAGTTCGTGCGTATGGGTTGGACCAAGAGACCCAGTACTTC
V gene: TRBV7-9
J gene: TRBJ2-5
clone size: NA
D gene: NA

CDR3 protein: CASSTTGGASPTEAFF
CDR3 DNA: TGCGCCAGCAGCACTACAGGGGGCGCGTCGCCCACTGAAGCTTTCTTT
V gene: TRBV5-1
J gene: TRBJ1-1
clone size: once
D gene: TRBD1

CDR3 protein: CSASPVVAGGQDTQYF
CDR3 DNA: TGCAGTGCCTCGCCCGTGGTAGCGGGGGGGCAAGATACGCAGTATTTT
V gene: TRBV20-1
J gene: TRBJ2-3
clone size: NA
D gene: TRBD2

CDR3 protein: CASSRTGDHSPLHF
CDR3 DNA: TGTGCCAGCAGCCGCACAGGGGATCATTCACCCCTCCACTTT
V gene: TRBV6-1
J gene: TRBJ1-6
clone size: many
D gene: TRBD1

CDR3 protein: CSARALSTGRREGQPQHF
CDR3 DNA: TGCAGTGCTAGAGCCCTTTCCACAGGCAGGAGGGAAGGTCAGCCCCAGCATTTT
V gene: TRBV20-1
J gene: TRBJ1-5
clone size: few
D gene: NA

CDR3 protein: CASSRTKETQYF
CDR3 DNA: TGTGCCAGCAGCCGGACTAAAGAGACCCAGTACTTC
V gene: TRBV7-2
J gene: TRBJ2-5
clone size: many
D gene: NA

CDR3 protein: CASSLSGSGELFF
CDR3 DNA: TGTGCCAGCAGCTTGAGCGGTAGCGGGGAGCTGTTTTTT
V gene: TRBV7-2
J gene: TRBJ2-2
clone size: NA
D gene: NA